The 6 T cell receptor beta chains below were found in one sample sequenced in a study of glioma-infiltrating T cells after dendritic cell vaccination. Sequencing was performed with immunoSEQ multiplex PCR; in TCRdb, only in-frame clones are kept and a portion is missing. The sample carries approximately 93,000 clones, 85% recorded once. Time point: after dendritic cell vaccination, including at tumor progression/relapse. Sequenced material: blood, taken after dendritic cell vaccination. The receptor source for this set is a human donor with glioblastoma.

The CDR3 protein is CASVDREGYGYTF. The CDR3 nucleotides read TGTGCCAGTGTCGACAGGGAAGGCTATGGCTACACCTTC. This chain uses TRBV5-6 with TRBJ1-2; 7 positions agree with TRBD1. With V trimmed by 8 bases and J by 4 bases, 8 bases remained unmatched. From germline, CDR1 is SGHDT and CDR2 YYEEEE. This CDR3 has 13 residues.

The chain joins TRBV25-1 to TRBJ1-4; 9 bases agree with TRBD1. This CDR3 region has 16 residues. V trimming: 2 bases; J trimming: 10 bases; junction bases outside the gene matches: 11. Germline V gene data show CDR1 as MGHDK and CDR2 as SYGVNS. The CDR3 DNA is TGTGCCAGCAGTGAACCCAGAACAGGGGGCCCAGTAAAACTGTTTTTT. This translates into CASSEPRTGGPVKLFF. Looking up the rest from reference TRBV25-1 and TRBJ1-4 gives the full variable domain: EADIYQTPRYLVIGTGKKITLECSQTMGHDKMYWYQQDPGMELHLIHYSYGVNSTEKGDLSSESTVSRIRTEHFPLTLESARPSHTSQYLCASSEPRTGGPVKLFFGSGTQLSVL.

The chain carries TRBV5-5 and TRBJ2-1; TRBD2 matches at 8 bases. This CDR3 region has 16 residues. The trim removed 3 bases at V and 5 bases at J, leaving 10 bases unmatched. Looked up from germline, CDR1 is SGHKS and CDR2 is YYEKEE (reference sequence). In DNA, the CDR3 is TGTGCCAGCAGCTCCACCCTCGGACTAGCCAACAATGAGCAGTTCTTC. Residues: CASSSTLGLANNEQFF.

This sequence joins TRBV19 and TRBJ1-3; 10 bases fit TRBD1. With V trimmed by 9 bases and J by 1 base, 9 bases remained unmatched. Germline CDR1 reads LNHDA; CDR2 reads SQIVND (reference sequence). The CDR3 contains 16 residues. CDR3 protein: CASRDRGFESGNTIYF. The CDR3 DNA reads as TGTGCCAGCCGGGACAGGGGCTTTGAGTCTGGAAACACCATATATTTT.

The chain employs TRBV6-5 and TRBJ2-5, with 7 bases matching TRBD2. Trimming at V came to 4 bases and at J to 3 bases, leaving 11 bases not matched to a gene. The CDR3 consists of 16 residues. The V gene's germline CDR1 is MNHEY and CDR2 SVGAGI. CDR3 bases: TGTGCCAGCAGTTCGGGGGTGGGGGAGGGCGAAGAGACCCAGTACTTC. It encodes CASSSGVGEGEETQYF.

CDR3 sequence: CASSSGGGVNNEQFF. Written as DNA, the CDR3 is TGTGCCAGCAGTTCCGGCGGGGGCGTTAACAATGAGCAGTTCTTC. V is TRBV27 and J is TRBJ2-1; a possible D gene is TRBD2 (7 bases). Trimming left V 4 bases short and J 5 bases short, with 15 bases between. CDR1 is MNHEY, CDR2 SMNVEV, per germline (reference sequence). CDR3 size: 15 residues.